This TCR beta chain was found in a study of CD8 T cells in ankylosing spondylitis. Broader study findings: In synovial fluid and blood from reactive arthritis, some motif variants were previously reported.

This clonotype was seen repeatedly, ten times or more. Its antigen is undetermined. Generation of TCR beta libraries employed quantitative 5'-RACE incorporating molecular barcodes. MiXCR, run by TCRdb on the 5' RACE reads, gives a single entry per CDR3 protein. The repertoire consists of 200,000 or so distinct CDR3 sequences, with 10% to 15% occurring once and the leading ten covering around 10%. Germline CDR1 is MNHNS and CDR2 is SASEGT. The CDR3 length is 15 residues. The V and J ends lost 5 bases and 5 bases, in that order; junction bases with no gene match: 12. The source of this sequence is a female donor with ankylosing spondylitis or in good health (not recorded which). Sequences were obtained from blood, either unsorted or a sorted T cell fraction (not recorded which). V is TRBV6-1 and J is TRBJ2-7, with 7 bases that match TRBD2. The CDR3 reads CASSPAPGGGNEQYF. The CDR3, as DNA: TGTGCCAGCAGTCCAGCTCCGGGAGGAGGGAACGAGCAGTACTTC.